These T cell receptor beta chains were read from a single sample in a study of glioma-infiltrating T cells after dendritic cell vaccination. Clones were read by immunoSEQ multiplex PCR, and TCRdb kept only the in-frame ones, dropping some. The sample holds roughly 56,000 clones, under 90% seen once. The material sequenced was blood, taken after dendritic cell vaccination. Every receptor here comes from a human donor with glioblastoma. Each CDR3 is given with its conserved first and last residue. Each record gives: CDR3 length, D gene, J gene, clone size, V gene, CDR3 DNA, CDR3 protein. The D gene is left open where the match is weak. Size is omitted from some rows. Given values are once, few, many or a class for expanded clones.

>14|-|TRBJ1-1|-|TRBV4-3
TGCGCCAGCAGCCAAGAGAGACAGAACACTGAAGCTTTCTTT
CASSQERQNTEAFF
>12|-|TRBJ2-1|-|TRBV18
TGTGCCAGCTCACCGTCCAGGAATGAGCAGTTCTTC
CASSPSRNEQFF
>13|-|TRBJ1-5|-|TRBV27
TGTGCCAGCAGTTTTGGCATCGATCAGCCCCAGCATTTT
CASSFGIDQPQHF
>13|-|TRBJ2-5|few|TRBV6-5
TGTGCCAGCAGTTACTCGCAGCAAGAGACCCAGTACTTC
CASSYSQQETQYF
>13|-|TRBJ2-7|once|TRBV7-2
TGTGCCAGCAGCTCTAGGGGTGGGTACGAGCAGTACTTC
CASSSRGGYEQYF
>18|-|TRBJ2-2|-|TRBV9
TGTGCCAGCAGCGTAGGCAGGGGGGTTACGCATGACACCGGGGAGCTGTTTTTT
CASSVGRGVTHDTGELFF
>14|TRBD1|TRBJ2-7|-|TRBV6-1
TGTGCCAGCCCCGGGACAGGACCCTCCTACGAGCAGTACTTC
CASPGTGPSYEQYF
>12|-|TRBJ2-3|-|TRBV2
TGTGCCAGCAACAGGGTCGCAGATACGCAGTATTTT
CASNRVADTQYF
>16|-|TRBJ1-2|-|TRBV21-1
TGTGCCAGCAGCAAAGAAGTAGCAGGGCCAGGACATGGCTACACCTTC
CASSKEVAGPGHGYTF
>11|TRBD1|TRBJ2-2|once|TRBV6-1
TGTGCCAGCAGGGAGACAGGGGGGCTGTTTTTT
CASRETGGLFF
>14|-|TRBJ2-3|-|TRBV9
TGTGCCAGCAGCGTTATCGGTGGCACAGATACGCAGTATTTT
CASSVIGGTDTQYF
>14|-|TRBJ2-1|-|TRBV7-9
TGTGCCAGCAGCTTGTCCCTTCTATACAATGAGCAGTTCTTC
CASSLSLLYNEQFF
>16|TRBD1|TRBJ1-1|-|TRBV7-8
TGTGCCAGCAGCTCCTACCTCGGACAGGGGGGGTCTGAAGCTTTCTTT
CASSSYLGQGGSEAFF
>15|-|TRBJ2-7|-|TRBV2
TGTGCCAGCATAATCTTGACTCCCGCGACCTACGAGCAGTACTTC
CASIILTPATYEQYF
>13|-|TRBJ1-1|-|TRBV29-1
TGCAGCGTGGTTGGGGGGGGAGGCACTGAAGCTTTCTTT
CSVVGGGGTEAFF
>14|-|TRBJ2-2|-|TRBV11-3
TGTGCCAGCAGCTTGCGAGGGAACACCGGGGAGCTGTTTTTT
CASSLRGNTGELFF
>16|TRBD2|TRBJ2-3|-|TRBV9
TGTGCCAGCAGCGTAGGGACTAGCGGGAGCACAGATACGCAGTATTTT
CASSVGTSGSTDTQYF
>17|TRBD1|TRBJ1-4|-|TRBV2
TGTGCCAGCAGTGATTCCCGGGGGACAGGGGATCGGGAAAAACTGTTTTTT
CASSDSRGTGDREKLFF
>14|TRBD1|TRBJ1-1|once|TRBV11-3
TGTGCCAGCAGCATTGGGACAGCGAACACTGAAGCTTTCTTT
CASSIGTANTEAFF
>18|TRBD2|TRBJ2-1|-|TRBV4-3
TGCGCCAGCAGCCAAGAGGACTTCCGGGACTACTCCTACAATGAGCAGTTCTTC
CASSQEDFRDYSYNEQFF
>13|-|TRBJ2-7|once|TRBV10-3
TGTGCCATCAGTGACGGTGACTCCTACGAGCAGTACTTC
CAISDGDSYEQYF
>14|TRBD1|TRBJ2-7|-|TRBV29-1
TGCAGCGTGAACCCGGGACAGGGGCTGAACGAGCAGTACTTC
CSVNPGQGLNEQYF
>18|TRBD1|TRBJ1-5|-|TRBV10-3
TGTGCCATCAGTGAGGAGGGACAGGGAGCCGATCCCAATCAGCCCCAGCATTTT
CAISEEGQGADPNQPQHF
>13|TRBD2|TRBJ2-1|few|TRBV30
TGTGCCTGCCCTTCGGGGGGGCATAATGAGCAGTTCTTC
CACPSGGHNEQFF
>12|-|TRBJ2-1|-|TRBV30
TGTGCCTGGAGCGGAGCCTACAATGAGCAGTTCTTC
CAWSGAYNEQFF
>19|TRBD1|TRBJ2-6|-|TRBV7-3
TGTGCCAGCAGCAAAACAGGGGACAGCCTCCAATCTGGGGCCAACGTCCTGACTTTC
CASSKTGDSLQSGANVLTF
>14|-|TRBJ2-5|-|TRBV2
TGTGCCAGCAGATGGCTAGCAGCACAAGAGACCCAGTACTTC
CASRWLAAQETQYF
>15|TRBD1|TRBJ1-4|-|TRBV28
TGTGCCAGCAGTCACCGGACAGGTTGGGGCGAAAAACTGTTTTTT
CASSHRTGWGEKLFF
>16|TRBD1|TRBJ1-5|-|TRBV4-1
TGCGCCAGCAGCCCCAGGACAGGGGCTAACAATCAGCCCCAGCATTTT
CASSPRTGANNQPQHF
>13|TRBD2|TRBJ2-3|medium-sized|TRBV19
TGTGCCAGTACGGGGGGTAGGACAGATACGCAGTATTTT
CASTGGRTDTQYF
>17|TRBD1|TRBJ2-5|few|TRBV4-3
TGCGCCAGCAGCCAAGAGACCGGGACAGGGGGGACAGAGACCCAGTACTTC
CASSQETGTGGTETQYF
>14|-|TRBJ1-1|-|TRBV7-6
TGTGCCAGCAGCCGAGCGGGAGGGAACACTGAAGCTTTCTTT
CASSRAGGNTEAFF
>13|TRBD1|TRBJ2-7|-|TRBV10-3
TGTGCCACCGGACAGGGGGGCTCCTACGAGCAGTACTTC
CATGQGGSYEQYF
>15|TRBD1|TRBJ2-7|-|TRBV25-1
TGTGCCAGCAGTGAAGGGACAGGGGGCCCGTACGAGCAGTACTTC
CASSEGTGGPYEQYF
>15|TRBD1|TRBJ1-2|-|TRBV12-5
TGTGCTAGTGGTACTCCGGGACAGTACCTCTATGGCTACACCTTC
CASGTPGQYLYGYTF
>14|-|TRBJ1-2|-|TRBV5-1
TGCGCCAGCAATCGGCAGGGGAGAGCCTATGGCTACACCTTC
CASNRQGRAYGYTF
>17|TRBD1|TRBJ1-1|-|TRBV18
TGTGCCAGCTCACCAGAGACAGGGGGCGTGATGAACACTGAAGCTTTCTTT
CASSPETGGVMNTEAFF
>15|TRBD1|TRBJ2-7|-|TRBV27
TGTGCCAGCAGTTTAGGGACAGGGCCTTCCTACGAGCAGTACTTC
CASSLGTGPSYEQYF
>12|TRBD1|TRBJ2-7|-|TRBV2
TGTGCCAGCCACAGGGGGCCCGACGAGCAGTACTTC
CASHRGPDEQYF
>16|TRBD1|TRBJ2-3|-|TRBV7-7
TGTGCTAGCAGCTCTGGACAGGCCCCTAGCACAGATACGCAGTATTTT
CASSSGQAPSTDTQYF
>15|TRBD1|TRBJ2-5|-|TRBV27
TGTGCCAGCAGTTTAATGGGACAGGCCCAAGAGACCCGGTACTTC
CASSLMGQAQETRYF
>15|TRBD2|TRBJ2-7|-|TRBV11-1
TGTGCCAGCAGCTCAGGACTAGTTGCTTCTGGCGAGCAGTACTTC
CASSSGLVASGEQYF
>16|TRBD1|TRBJ1-4|-|TRBV6-1
TGTGCCAGCAGTGAAGTTTTCCGGACAGGGGATAAGAAACTGTTTTTT
CASSEVFRTGDKKLFF
>13|-|TRBJ1-1|-|TRBV30
TGTGCCTGGAGTGTACAGATGAACACTGAAGCTTTCTTT
CAWSVQMNTEAFF
>12|-|TRBJ2-2|few|TRBV30
TGTGCCTGGAGTCCCCTCACCGGGGAGCTGTTTTTT
CAWSPLTGELFF
>14|-|TRBJ2-7|once|TRBV9
TGTGCCAGCAGCGTGGGCCAGCCAGCCTACGAGCAGTACTTC
CASSVGQPAYEQYF
>13|-|TRBJ1-1|-|TRBV7-7
TGTGCTAGCAGCCAGGACAGGAACACTGAAGCTTTCTTT
CASSQDRNTEAFF
>13|TRBD1|TRBJ1-2|-|TRBV5-4
TGTGCCAGCAGCGAGGACAGGGACTATGGCTACACCTTC
CASSEDRDYGYTF